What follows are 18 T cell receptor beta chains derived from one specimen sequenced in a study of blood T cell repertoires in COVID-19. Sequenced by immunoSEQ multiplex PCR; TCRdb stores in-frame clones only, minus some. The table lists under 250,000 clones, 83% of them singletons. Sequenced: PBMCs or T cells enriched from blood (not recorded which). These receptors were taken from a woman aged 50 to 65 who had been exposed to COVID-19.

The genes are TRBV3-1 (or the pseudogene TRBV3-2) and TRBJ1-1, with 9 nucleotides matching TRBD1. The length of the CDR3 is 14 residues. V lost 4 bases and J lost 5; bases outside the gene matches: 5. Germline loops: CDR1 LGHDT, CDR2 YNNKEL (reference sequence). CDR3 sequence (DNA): TGTGCCAGCAGCCTAAACAGGGGGCGAACTGAAGCTTTCTTT. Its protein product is CASSLNRGRTEAFF.

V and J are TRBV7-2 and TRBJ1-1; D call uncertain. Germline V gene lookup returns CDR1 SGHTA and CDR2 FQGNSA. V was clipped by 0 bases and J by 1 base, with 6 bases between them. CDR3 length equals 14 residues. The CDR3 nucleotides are TGTGCCAGCAGCTTAGCGAGAGGGAACACTGAAGCTTTCTTT. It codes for CASSLARGNTEAFF.

CDR3 in amino acids: CASSLGGSTEAFF. CDR3 nucleotide sequence: TGTGCCAGCAGTTTAGGGGGGAGCACTGAAGCTTTCTTT. J is TRBJ1-1 and V is TRBV27; TRBD1 might be the D (5 bases). The CDR3 consists of 13 residues. The germline gives CDR1 MNHEY, CDR2 SMNVEV (reference sequence). The germline V and J ends were trimmed by 2 bases and 4 bases, with 8 bases remaining between them.

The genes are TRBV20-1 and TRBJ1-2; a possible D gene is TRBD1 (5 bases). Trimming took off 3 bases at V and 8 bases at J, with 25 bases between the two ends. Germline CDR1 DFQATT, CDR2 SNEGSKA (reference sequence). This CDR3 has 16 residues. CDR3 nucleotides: TGCAGTGCTAGTGGGGCCCCAGGAAGGGGCCTATGGGGCTACACCTTC. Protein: CSASGAPGRGLWGYTF.

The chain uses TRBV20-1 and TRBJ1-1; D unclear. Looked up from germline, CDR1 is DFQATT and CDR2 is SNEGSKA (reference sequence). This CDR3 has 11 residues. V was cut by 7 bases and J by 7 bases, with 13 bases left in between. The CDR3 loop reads CSVKSGGEAFF. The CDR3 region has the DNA TGCAGTGTTAAGAGCGGCGGTGAAGCTTTCTTT.

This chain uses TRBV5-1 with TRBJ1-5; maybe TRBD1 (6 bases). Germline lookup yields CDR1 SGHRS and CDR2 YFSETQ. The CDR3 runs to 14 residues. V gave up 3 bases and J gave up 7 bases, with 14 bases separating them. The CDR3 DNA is TGCGCCAGCAGCTCCGGACAGATAGGGCAGCCCCAGCATTTT. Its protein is CASSSGQIGQPQHF.

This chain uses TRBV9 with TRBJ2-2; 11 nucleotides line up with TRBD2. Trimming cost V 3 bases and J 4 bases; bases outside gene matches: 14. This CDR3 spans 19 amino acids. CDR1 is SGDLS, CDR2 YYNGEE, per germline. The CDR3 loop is CASSGRAGTSGRGTGELFF. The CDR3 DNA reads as TGTGCCAGCAGCGGCCGCGCCGGGACTAGCGGACGAGGCACCGGGGAGCTGTTTTTT.

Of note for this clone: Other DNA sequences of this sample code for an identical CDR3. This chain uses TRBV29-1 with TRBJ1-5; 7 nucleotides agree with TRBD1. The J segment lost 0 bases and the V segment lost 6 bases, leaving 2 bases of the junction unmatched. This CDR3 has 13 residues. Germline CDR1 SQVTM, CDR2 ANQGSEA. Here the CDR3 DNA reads TGCAGCGTGCGGACAGGTAGCAATCAGCCCCAGCATTTT. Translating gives CSVRTGSNQPQHF.

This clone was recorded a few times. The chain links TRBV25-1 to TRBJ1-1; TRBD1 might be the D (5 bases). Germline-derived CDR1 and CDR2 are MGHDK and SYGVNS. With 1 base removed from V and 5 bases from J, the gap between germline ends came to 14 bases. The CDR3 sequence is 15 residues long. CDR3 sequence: CASSEWGGTGTEAFF. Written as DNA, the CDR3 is TGTGCCAGCAGTGAATGGGGAGGGACGGGAACTGAAGCTTTCTTT. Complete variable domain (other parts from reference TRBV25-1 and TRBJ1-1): EADIYQTPRYLVIGTGKKITLECSQTMGHDKMYWYQQDPGMELHLIHYSYGVNSTEKGDLSSESTVSRIRTEHFPLTLESARPSHTSQYLCASSEWGGTGTEAFFGQGTRLTVV.

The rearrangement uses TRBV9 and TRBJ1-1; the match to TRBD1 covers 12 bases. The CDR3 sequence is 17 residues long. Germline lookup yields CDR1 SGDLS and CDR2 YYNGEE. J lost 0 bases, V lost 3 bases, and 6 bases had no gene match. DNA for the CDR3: TGTGCCAGCAGCGCCGGGACAGGGGGCCGGATGAACACTGAAGCTTTCTTT. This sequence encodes CASSAGTGGRMNTEAFF.

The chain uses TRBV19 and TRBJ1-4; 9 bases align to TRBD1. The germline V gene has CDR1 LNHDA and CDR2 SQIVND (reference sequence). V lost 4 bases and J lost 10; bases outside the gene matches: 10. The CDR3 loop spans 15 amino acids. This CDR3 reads CASSTYRDRVGKLFF. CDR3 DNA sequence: TGTGCCAGTAGTACCTACCGGGACAGGGTCGGAAAACTGTTTTTT.

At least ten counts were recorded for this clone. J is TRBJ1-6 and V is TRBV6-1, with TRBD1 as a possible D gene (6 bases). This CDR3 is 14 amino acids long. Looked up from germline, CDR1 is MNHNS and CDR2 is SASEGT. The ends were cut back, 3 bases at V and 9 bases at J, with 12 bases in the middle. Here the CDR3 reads CASSEGGLVSPLHF. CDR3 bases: TGTGCCAGCAGTGAGGGGGGGCTAGTTTCACCCCTCCACTTT.

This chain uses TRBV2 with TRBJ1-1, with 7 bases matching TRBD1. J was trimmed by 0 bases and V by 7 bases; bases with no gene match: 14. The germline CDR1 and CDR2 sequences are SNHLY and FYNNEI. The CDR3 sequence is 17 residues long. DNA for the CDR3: TGTGCCAGCACCCAAGGAGGGGGCGCTAATATGAACACTGAAGCTTTCTTT. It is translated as CASTQGGGANMNTEAFF.

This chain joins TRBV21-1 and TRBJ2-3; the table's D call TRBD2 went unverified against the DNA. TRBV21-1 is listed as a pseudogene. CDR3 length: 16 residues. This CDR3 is CASSKEGGRQTDTQYF. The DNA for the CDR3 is TGTGCCAGCAGCAAAGAGGGAGGCAGACAGACAGATACGCAGTATTTT.

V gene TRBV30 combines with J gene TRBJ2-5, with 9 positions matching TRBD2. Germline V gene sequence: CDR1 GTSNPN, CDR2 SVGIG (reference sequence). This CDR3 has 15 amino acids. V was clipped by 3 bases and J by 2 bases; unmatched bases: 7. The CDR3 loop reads CAWRLGTSWQETQYF. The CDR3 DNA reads TGTGCCTGGAGATTAGGGACTAGCTGGCAAGAGACCCAGTACTTC. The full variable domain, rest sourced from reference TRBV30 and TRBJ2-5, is SQTIHQWPATLVQPVGSPLSLECTVEGTSNPNLYWYRQAAGRGLQLLFYSVGIGQISSEVPQNLSASRPQDRQFILSSKKLLLSDSGFYLCAWRLGTSWQETQYFGPGTRLLVL.

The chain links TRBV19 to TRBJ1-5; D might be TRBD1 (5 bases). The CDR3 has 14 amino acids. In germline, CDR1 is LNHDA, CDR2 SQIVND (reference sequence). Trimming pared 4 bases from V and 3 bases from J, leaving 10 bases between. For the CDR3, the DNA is TGTGCCAGTAGTACACAGGCTAACAATCAGCCCCAGCATTTT. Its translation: CASSTQANNQPQHF.

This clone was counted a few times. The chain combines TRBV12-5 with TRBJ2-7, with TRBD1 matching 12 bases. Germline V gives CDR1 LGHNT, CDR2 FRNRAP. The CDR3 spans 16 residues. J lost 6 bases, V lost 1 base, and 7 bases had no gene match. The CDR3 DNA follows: TGTGCTAGTGGTTTGGCCTCCGGGACAGGGGGCTTCGAGCAGTACTTC. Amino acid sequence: CASGLASGTGGFEQYF.

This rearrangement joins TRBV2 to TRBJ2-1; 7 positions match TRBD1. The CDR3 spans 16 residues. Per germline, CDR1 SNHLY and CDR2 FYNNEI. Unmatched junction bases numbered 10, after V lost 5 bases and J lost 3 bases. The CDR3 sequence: CASSRQGVRVYNEQFF. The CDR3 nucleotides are TGTGCCAGCAGTCGACAGGGTGTGAGGGTCTACAATGAGCAGTTCTTC.